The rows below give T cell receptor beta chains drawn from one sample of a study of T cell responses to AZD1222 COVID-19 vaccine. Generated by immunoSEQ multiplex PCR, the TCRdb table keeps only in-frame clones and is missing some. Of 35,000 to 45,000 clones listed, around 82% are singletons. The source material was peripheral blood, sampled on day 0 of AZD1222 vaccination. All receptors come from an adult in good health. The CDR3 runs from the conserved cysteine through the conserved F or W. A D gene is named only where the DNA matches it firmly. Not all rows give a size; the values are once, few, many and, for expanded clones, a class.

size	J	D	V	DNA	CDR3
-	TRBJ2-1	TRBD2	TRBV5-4	TGTGCCAGCAGCACACCTAGCGGGGGGGACAATGAGCAGTTCTTC	CASSTPSGGDNEQFF
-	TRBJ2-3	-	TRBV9	TGTGCCAGCAGCGGGGACCCAGATACGCAGTATTTT	CASSGDPDTQYF
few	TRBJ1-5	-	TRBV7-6	TGTGCCAGCAGCTCCGGGGCCCAGCAGCCCCAGCATTTT	CASSSGAQQPQHF
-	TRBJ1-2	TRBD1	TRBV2	TGTGCCAGCAGTGAATATTTAGACAGGGTAACGGGTGGCTACACCTTC	CASSEYLDRVTGGYTF
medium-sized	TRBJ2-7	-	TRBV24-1	TGTGCCACCACACCCCTGGGGGAGCAGTACTTC	CATTPLGEQYF
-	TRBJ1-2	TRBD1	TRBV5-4	TGTGCCAGCAGCAACATCCCAAGTCGGGACAGGGAGTTAAGCTACACCTTC	CASSNIPSRDRELSYTF
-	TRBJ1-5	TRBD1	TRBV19	TGTGCCAGTAGTGGACAGGGGGCAGGTAATCAGCCCCAGCATTTT	CASSGQGAGNQPQHF
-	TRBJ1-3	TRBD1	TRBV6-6	TGTGCCAGCAGGACGACAGGGACTGACTCTGGAAACACCATATATTTT	CASRTTGTDSGNTIYF
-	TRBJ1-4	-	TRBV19	TGTGCCAGTAGTACCCCAACGACAACTAATGAAAAACTGTTTTTT	CASSTPTTTNEKLFF
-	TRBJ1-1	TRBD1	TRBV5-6	TGTGCCAGCAGCTCAGATACAGGGGCGTTGAACACTGAAGCTTTCTTT	CASSSDTGALNTEAFF
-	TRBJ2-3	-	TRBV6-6	TGTGCCAGCAGTTTGAAGGCCACAGATACGCAGTATTTT	CASSLKATDTQYF
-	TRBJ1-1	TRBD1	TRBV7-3	TGTGCCAGCAGCCCAGGGGGTCGAAGCACTGAAGCTTTCTTT	CASSPGGRSTEAFF
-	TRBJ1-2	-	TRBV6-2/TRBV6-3	TGTGCCAGCAGCCCTATGACGGCCGCCGGTAACTATGGCTACACCTTC	CASSPMTAAGNYGYTF
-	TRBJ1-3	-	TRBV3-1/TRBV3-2	TGTGCCAGCAGCGAGGCGGGAAACACCATATATTTT	CASSEAGNTIYF
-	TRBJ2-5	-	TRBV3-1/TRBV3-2	TGTGCCAGCAGCCAAAATGGTGGGGGCGCCGAGACCCAGTACTTC	CASSQNGGGAETQYF
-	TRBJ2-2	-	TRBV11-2	TGTGCCAGCAGCTTATACGGGGGGCACCGGGAGCTGTTTTTT	CASSLYGGHRELFF
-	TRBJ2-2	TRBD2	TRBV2	TGTGCCAGCAGTGAACAGGGACTAAAAATCGGGGAGCTGTTTTTT	CASSEQGLKIGELFF
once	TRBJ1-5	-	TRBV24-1	TGTGCCACCAGTGATTGGGGCCAGAATCAGCCCCAGCATTTT	CATSDWGQNQPQHF
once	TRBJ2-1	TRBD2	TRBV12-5	TGTGCTAGTGGCTGGGAGGGTCCCAATGAGCAGTTCTTC	CASGWEGPNEQFF
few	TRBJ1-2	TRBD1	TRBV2	TGTGCCAGCAAAAGGGGTGAGACAGGGGACTATGGCTACACCTTC	CASKRGETGDYGYTF
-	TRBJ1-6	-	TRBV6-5	TGTGCCAGCAGTTACTCGATACAGGGACCATCACCCCTCCACTTT	CASSYSIQGPSPLHF
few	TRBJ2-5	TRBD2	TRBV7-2	TGTGCCAGCAGCCGCCGACTAGCGGGGGCCCAAGAGACCCAGTACTTC	CASSRRLAGAQETQYF
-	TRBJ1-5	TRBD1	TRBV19	TGTGCCAGTAGTATAAACAGGGGAGCCTATCAGCCCCAGCATTTT	CASSINRGAYQPQHF
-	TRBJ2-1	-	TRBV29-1	TGCAGCGTTCGGCCCCACCAAGATGAGCAGTTCTTC	CSVRPHQDEQFF
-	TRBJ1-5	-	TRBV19	TGTGCCAGTAGCTTGACAGTTAATAGCAATCAGCCCCAGCATTTT	CASSLTVNSNQPQHF
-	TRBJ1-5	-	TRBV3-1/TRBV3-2	TGTGCCAGCAGCCAAGTCCGGGGTCAGCCCCAGCATTTT	CASSQVRGQPQHF
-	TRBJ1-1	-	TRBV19	TGTGCCAGTACCTTTTCAAGGGAGGCTTTCTTT	CASTFSREAFF
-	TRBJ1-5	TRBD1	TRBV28	TGTGCCAGCAGTTGGACAGGGCGGAGCAATCAGCCCCAGCATTTT	CASSWTGRSNQPQHF
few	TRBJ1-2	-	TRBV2	TGTGCCAGCAGTGAAGCGCCGGGAGATGGCTACACCTTC	CASSEAPGDGYTF
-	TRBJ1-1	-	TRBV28	TGTGCCAGCAGTTTATGGGACAGCTTAGCGAACACTGAAGCTTTCTTT	CASSLWDSLANTEAFF
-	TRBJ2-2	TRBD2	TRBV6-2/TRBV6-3	TGTGCCAGCAGTAGGGGACTAGCGGGGGCCATCACCGGGGAGCTGTTTTTT	CASSRGLAGAITGELFF
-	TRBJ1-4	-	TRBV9	TGTGCCAGCAGCGCGGCCGGGTATGGGGGAGAGGAAAAACTGTTTTTT	CASSAAGYGGEEKLFF
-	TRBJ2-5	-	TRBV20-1	TGCAGTGCTAGGTCTCGGGAGACCCAGTACTTC	CSARSRETQYF
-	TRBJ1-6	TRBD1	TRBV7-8	TGTGCCAGCAGCTTCGCCCGGGGACAGAATTCACCCCTCCACTTT	CASSFARGQNSPLHF
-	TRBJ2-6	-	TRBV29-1	TGCAGCGTTGCGGACTCTGGGGCCAACGTCCTGACTTTC	CSVADSGANVLTF
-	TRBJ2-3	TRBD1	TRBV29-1	TGCAGCGCGTTGGTGACAGGGCGTACAGATACGCAGTATTTT	CSALVTGRTDTQYF
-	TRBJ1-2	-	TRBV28	TGTGCCAGCAGTTTATTAGACAATGACTGGGGGGGTTTAAACTATGGCTACACCTTC	CASSLLDNDWGGLNYGYTF
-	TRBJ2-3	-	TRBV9	TGTGCCAGCAGCCCCTCACCCACAGATACGCAGTATTTT	CASSPSPTDTQYF
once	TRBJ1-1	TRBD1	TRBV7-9	TGTGCCAGCAGCTCTTGGACAGGGAGGACTGAAGCTTTCTTT	CASSSWTGRTEAFF
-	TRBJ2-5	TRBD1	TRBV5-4	TGTGCCAGCAGCACATGGGACAGGGTAGCTGAGACCCAGTACTTC	CASSTWDRVAETQYF
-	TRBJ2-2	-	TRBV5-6	TGTGCCAGCCACAGGGGGGGGACCGGGGAGCTGTTTTTT	CASHRGGTGELFF
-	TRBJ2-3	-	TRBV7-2	TGTGCCAGCAGCGCGCCAGGGACGCAGTATTTT	CASSAPGTQYF
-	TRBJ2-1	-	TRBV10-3	TGTGCCATCAGTGATAGGGGGGGTCGCGATGAGCAGTTCTTC	CAISDRGGRDEQFF
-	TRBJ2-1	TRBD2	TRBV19	TGTGCCAGTGGCGGGGGGCTCTACAATGAGCAGTTCTTC	CASGGGLYNEQFF
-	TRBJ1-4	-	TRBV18	TGTGCCAGCTCACCACCAGCGGGGACTAATGAAAAACTGTTTTTT	CASSPPAGTNEKLFF
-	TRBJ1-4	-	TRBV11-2	TGTGCCAGCAGTCCCTTTATGGGGGGTGAAAAACTGTTTTTT	CASSPFMGGEKLFF
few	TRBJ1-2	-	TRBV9	TGTGCCAGCAGGAACAGGGAAAGCTATGGCTACACCTTC	CASRNRESYGYTF
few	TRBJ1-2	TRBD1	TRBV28	TGTGCCAGCCTCACCTCAGGGGGAAACTATGGCTACACCTTC	CASLTSGGNYGYTF
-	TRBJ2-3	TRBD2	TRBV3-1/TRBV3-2	TGTGCCAGCAGCCAAGTCCCTAGCGGGGGGGCAATAGATACGCAGTATTTT	CASSQVPSGGAIDTQYF